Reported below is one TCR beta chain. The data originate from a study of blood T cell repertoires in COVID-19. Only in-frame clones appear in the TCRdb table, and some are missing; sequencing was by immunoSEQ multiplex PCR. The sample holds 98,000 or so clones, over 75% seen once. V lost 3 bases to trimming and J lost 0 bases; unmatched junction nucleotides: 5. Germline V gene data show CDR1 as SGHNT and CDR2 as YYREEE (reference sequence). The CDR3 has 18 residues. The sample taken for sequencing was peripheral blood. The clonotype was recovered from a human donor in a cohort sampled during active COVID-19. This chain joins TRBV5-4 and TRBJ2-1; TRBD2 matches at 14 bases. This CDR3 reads CASSSRTSGGFSYNEQFF. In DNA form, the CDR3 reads TGTGCCAGCAGCTCTCGGACTAGCGGGGGGTTCTCCTACAATGAGCAGTTCTTC.